The clone carrying this T cell receptor (beta chain) was observed many times. The sample is drawn from a study of Graves' ophthalmopathy and Graves' hyperthyroidism. Researchers took RNA transcripts and amplified TCR beta CDR3 regions from them. Investigators did first-round RT-PCR with HTBI primers, then second-round multiplex PCR. TCRdb independently ran MiXCR on the multiplex PCR reads; one entry per CDR3 protein. The profile shows roughly 420,000 distinct CDR3 sequences, 20% to 25% of them singletons. With 3 bases removed from V and 4 bases from J, the gap between germline ends came to 10 bases. Germline V lookup: CDR1 MDHEN, CDR2 SYDVKM. This CDR3 region has 14 residues. Hyperthyroidism patients, aged 18 to 65, were newly diagnosed, under 2 months' duration.

The chain has TRBV28 and TRBJ1-3; no clear D gene. The specimen was peripheral blood. This sequence originates from a woman aged 18-30 years with stable Graves' hyperthyroidism. The CDR3 DNA sequence: TGTGCCAGCAGTTTGAGCGTAGCGGGAAACACCATATATTTT. This encodes CASSLSVAGNTIYF.